This TCR beta chain was observed in a study of response to subunit inactivated influenza vaccine. One entry per CDR3 protein, called by TCRdb with MiXCR from the RT-PCR reads. The sample shows about 570,000 distinct CDR3 sequences, approximately 11% of them seen only once. In this sample, this clonotype turned up a few times. V was clipped by 4 bases and J by 2 bases, with 5 bases between them. The V gene's germline CDR1 is KGHDR and CDR2 SFDVKD. This CDR3 is built from 13 residues. The same data also contributed to another study, on T cells expressing NK-cell markers. That investigation notes: For TCR beta, cDNA was produced by 5'RACE template switching with UMIs. Researchers got TCR beta repertoires out of sorted CD3+CD56+NKG2C+, CD3+CD56+NKG2C- and CD3+CD56-NKG2C+ T cells. The authors applied an anti-gamma-delta TCR antibody in several experiments, and it restricted sorting to alpha-beta TCR T cells. Dominance of the CD3+CD56-NKG2C+ fraction by these clonotypes also held in a handful of donors. HCMV specificity of expanded NKG2C+ T cell clones remained unclear.

The sequence came from a middle-aged man who received an inactivated influenza vaccine. The rearrangement links TRBV24-1 to TRBJ1-5; D ambiguous. Material: PBMCs from blood, obtained on the day of vaccination. The CDR3 DNA sequence: TGTGCCACCAGTGAAAGTGGCAATCAGCCCCAGCATTTT. It is translated as CATSESGNQPQHF.